This T cell receptor beta chain came from a study of cytomegalovirus exposure and HLA in healthy donors. Whole-study findings and limits: Researchers left out some V segments, among them TRBV6-2 and TRBV6-3, as indistinguishable. Among CMV-associated TCR beta chains, most appeared HLA-restricted in a later analysis.

There were likely unrecorded immune exposures, though donors were nominally healthy when sampled. The PCR ran on 60 Vbeta and 13 Jbeta primers. Profiling relied on immunoSEQ multiplex PCR, and the TCRdb table lists in-frame clones only, not all of them. Of 110,000 or so clones in the sample, 83% were seen once. As to this clone: What it binds is not known.

V lost 3 bases to trimming and J lost 4 bases, with 11 bases between them. The CDR3 is 14 amino acids. In germline, CDR1 is SGHNT, CDR2 YYREEE (reference sequence). Sequencing input: PBMCs. The chain joins TRBV5-4 to TRBJ2-1; D perhaps matches TRBD2 (6 bases). This receptor was identified in a man aged 18 to 30 in good health and CMV-seronegative. The CDR3 is CASSWSGRYNEQFF. The CDR3 nucleotides are TGTGCCAGCAGCTGGAGCGGGCGGTACAATGAGCAGTTCTTC.